These 18 T cell receptor beta chains came from one sample sequenced in a study of blood T cell repertoires in COVID-19. Sequencing was performed with immunoSEQ multiplex PCR; in TCRdb, only in-frame clones are kept and a portion is missing. The data contain roughly 200,000 clones, about 83% of them seen just once; the ten biggest clones take up approximately 6.2%. The source material was peripheral blood. Every receptor here comes from a man aged 55 to 70 who had recovered from COVID-19.

The rearrangement uses TRBV6-6 and TRBJ2-1; 13 bases are a match to TRBD2. This CDR3 has 12 amino acids. V lost 8 bases to trimming and J lost 9 bases; unmatched junction nucleotides: 1. The germline V gene has CDR1 MNHNY and CDR2 SVGAGI (reference sequence). The CDR3: CASGTSGIEQFF. In DNA, the CDR3 is TGTGCCAGCGGGACTAGCGGGATTGAGCAGTTCTTC.

A note on this clone: A junction end diverges from the germline sequence, so it may reflect a read error. The J gene is TRBJ1-1, the V gene TRBV6-5; 7 bases are a match to TRBD1. Per germline, CDR1 MNHEY and CDR2 SVGAGI. The CDR3 spans 13 residues. The CDR3 DNA reads TGTGCCAGCAATAGAGGGACAGAGCCCAGGGGTCGCTTT. Its protein product is CASNRGTEPRGRF.

V gene TRBV7-9 combines with J gene TRBJ1-3; 7 positions agree with TRBD1. Germline-derived CDR1 and CDR2 are SEHNR and FQNEAQ (reference sequence). The CDR3 sequence is 15 residues long. V lost 6 bases, J lost 4 bases, and 9 bases stayed unmatched. The CDR3 nucleotides are TGTGCCAGCAGTCCTCAGACAGGGTCCGGAAACACCATATATTTT. It yields the protein CASSPQTGSGNTIYF.

The sample holds one count of this clone. This chain connects TRBV7-9 to TRBJ2-5; TRBD2 agrees at 13 bases. Germline V gene sequence: CDR1 SEHNR, CDR2 FQNEAQ (reference sequence). J gave up 5 bases and V 5 bases, and 11 bases lay outside the gene matches. This CDR3 is 17 amino acids long. CDR3: CASSPGLAGEWKETQYF. The DNA of the CDR3 is TGTGCCAGCAGCCCTGGACTAGCGGGAGAATGGAAGGAGACCCAGTACTTC.

The rearrangement joins TRBV7-2 to TRBJ2-7; 14 bases are a match to TRBD2. The germline V gene has CDR1 SGHTA and CDR2 FQGNSA. Unmatched junction bases numbered 9, after V lost 2 bases and J lost 3 bases. This CDR3 comprises 18 residues. In DNA, the CDR3 is TGTGCCAGCAGCTTATCAAGACTAGCGGGAGGGCTCGACTACGAGCAGTACTTC. As protein: CASSLSRLAGGLDYEQYF.

A few counts support this clone. The CDR3 DNA sequence: TGTGCCAGCAGCCAAGACCCGGGACAGGGAAATGAAAAACTGTTTTTT. It codes for CASSQDPGQGNEKLFF. The gene calls are TRBV4-2 and TRBJ1-4; 9 bases are shared with TRBD1. Per the germline V gene, CDR1 is LGHNA and CDR2 is YNFKEQ. V shed 0 bases and J 5 bases; nucleotides not matched to a gene: 4. The CDR3 runs 16 residues.

This chain joins TRBV2 and TRBJ1-1; TRBD1 might be the D (5 bases). The CDR3 covers 14 residues. V dropped 6 bases and J dropped 0 bases, with 11 bases sitting between them. Looked up from germline, CDR1 is SNHLY and CDR2 is FYNNEI. The CDR3 nucleotides are TGTGCCAGCAGCGCCTTGACAGTGAACACTGAAGCTTTCTTT. Its translation is CASSALTVNTEAFF.

J is TRBJ2-5 and V is TRBV7-3; D remains ambiguous. Trimming removed 5 bases from V and 4 bases from J, with 11 bases in between. CDR3 length: 13 amino acids. Looked up from germline, CDR1 is SGHTA and CDR2 is FQGTGA. CDR3 DNA sequence: TGTGCCAGCAGCCCGAATGTCGGAGAGACCCAGTACTTC. This translates into CASSPNVGETQYF.

The chain combines TRBV28 with TRBJ2-1; 9 bases agree with TRBD2. In germline, CDR1 is MDHEN, CDR2 SYDVKM. Germline trimming cut 4 bases from V and 10 bases from J; bases unmatched to any gene: 20. The CDR3 covers 18 residues. The CDR3 loop reads CASSSDAGVAGVNLEQFF. The CDR3 nucleotides read TGTGCCAGCAGTTCCGATGCCGGGGTAGCGGGAGTGAATTTGGAGCAGTTCTTC. Looking up the rest from reference TRBV28 and TRBJ2-1 gives the full variable domain: DVKVTQSSRYLVKRTGEKVFLECVQDMDHENMFWYRQDPGLGLRLIYFSYDVKMKEKGDIPEGYSVSREKKERFSLILESASTNQTSMYLCASSSDAGVAGVNLEQFFGPGTRLTVL.

This chain joins TRBV6-6 and TRBJ2-5, with TRBD1 identical over 7 bases. The V gene end was trimmed by 4 bases and the J gene end by 5 bases; junction bases not matched to a gene: 7. Germline assignment: CDR1 MNHNY and CDR2 SVGAGI (reference sequence). CDR3 size: 14 residues. CDR3 nucleotides: TGTGCCAGCAGTTTCATGACAGGGCCCGAGACCCAGTACTTC. This gives the protein CASSFMTGPETQYF.

V and J are TRBV10-3 and TRBJ1-5, with D tentatively TRBD1 (5 bases). The CDR3 contains 14 residues. Trimming left V 10 bases short and J 3 bases short, with 16 bases between. The germline V gene has CDR1 ENHRY and CDR2 SYGVKD. CDR3 in amino acids: CATWGDANNQPQHF. The CDR3 region has the DNA TGTGCCACTTGGGGGGACGCAAACAATCAGCCCCAGCATTTT.

This chain uses TRBV25-1 with TRBJ1-1; 10 bases align to TRBD1. The ends lost 1 base at V and 12 bases at J; junction bases unmatched: 2. The CDR3 length is 12 residues. Germline V gives CDR1 MGHDK, CDR2 SYGVNS. CDR3 loop: CASSELGQGTFF. CDR3 DNA: TGTGCCAGCAGTGAATTGGGACAGGGGACTTTCTTT.

The chain couples TRBV7-9 to TRBJ2-7; D unresolved. Per germline, CDR1 SEHNR and CDR2 FQNEAQ (reference sequence). The CDR3 sequence is 11 residues long. V was shortened by 2 bases and J by 5 bases, with 4 bases between the two germline ends. The CDR3 DNA reads TGTGCCAGCAGCTTACAGAACGAGCAGTACTTC. Protein: CASSLQNEQYF.

The chain links TRBV6-5 to TRBJ1-2, with D tentatively TRBD1 (5 bases). Germline V lookup: CDR1 MNHEY, CDR2 SVGAGI. The V end lost 8 bases, the J end lost 4 bases, and 17 bases lay between the germline ends. CDR3 size: 14 residues. CDR3: CASAPGGDPYGYTF. CDR3 DNA: TGTGCCAGCGCTCCCGGGGGGGACCCCTATGGCTACACCTTC.

J is TRBJ2-2 and V is TRBV14; D is perhaps TRBD2 (6 bases). The length of the CDR3 is 16 residues. The germline CDR1 and CDR2 sequences are SGHDN and FVKESK. Trimming cost V 1 base and J 0 bases, with 9 bases left between them. In nucleotides, the CDR3 is TGTGCCAGCAGCCAAGTCGGGACTGCGAACACCGGGGAGCTGTTTTTT. This sequence encodes CASSQVGTANTGELFF.

This chain uses TRBV5-5 with TRBJ2-1, with D unresolved. Germline lookup yields CDR1 SGHKS and CDR2 YYEKEE (reference sequence). This CDR3 contains 12 residues. V lost 1 base to trimming and J lost 10 bases, with 9 bases between them. CDR3 sequence: CASSLTFGEQFF. CDR3 in DNA: TGTGCCAGCAGCTTGACGTTCGGGGAGCAGTTCTTC.

This clone showed up just once. The rearrangement joins TRBV24-1 to TRBJ1-1, with D unclear. Trimming left V 3 bases short and J 0 bases short, with 4 bases between. This CDR3 is 13 amino acids long. Germline V gene data show CDR1 as KGHDR and CDR2 as SFDVKD. Here the CDR3 DNA reads TGTGCCACCAGTGATAATATGAACACTGAAGCTTTCTTT. Amino acids: CATSDNMNTEAFF.

The rearrangement uses TRBV20-1 and TRBJ2-3; D may be TRBD2 (5 bases). V lost 3 bases to trimming and J lost 4 bases, with 17 bases between them. This CDR3 region has 15 residues. CDR1 is DFQATT and CDR2 is SNEGSKA in the germline V gene (reference sequence). CDR3 bases: TGCAGTGCTAGTCGGCGCGAGTGGGGAGCAGATACGCAGTATTTT. Translating it yields CSASRREWGADTQYF.